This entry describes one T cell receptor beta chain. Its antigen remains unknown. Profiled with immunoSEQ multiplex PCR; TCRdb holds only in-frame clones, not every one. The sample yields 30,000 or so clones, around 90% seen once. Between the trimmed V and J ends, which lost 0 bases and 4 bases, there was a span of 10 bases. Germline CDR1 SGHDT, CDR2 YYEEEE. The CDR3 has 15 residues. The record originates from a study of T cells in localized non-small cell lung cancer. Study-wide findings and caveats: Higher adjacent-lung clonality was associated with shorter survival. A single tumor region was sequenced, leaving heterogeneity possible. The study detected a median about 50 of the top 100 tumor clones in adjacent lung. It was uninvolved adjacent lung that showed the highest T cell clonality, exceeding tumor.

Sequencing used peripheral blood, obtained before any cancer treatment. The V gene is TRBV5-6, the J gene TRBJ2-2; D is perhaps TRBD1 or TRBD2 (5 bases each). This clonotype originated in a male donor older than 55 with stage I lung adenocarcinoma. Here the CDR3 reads CASSLVGVGTGELFF. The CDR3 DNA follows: TGTGCCAGCAGCTTGGTGGGGGTCGGCACCGGGGAGCTGTTTTTT. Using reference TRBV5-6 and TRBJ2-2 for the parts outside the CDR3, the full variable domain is DAGVTQSPTHLIKTRGQQVTLRCSPKSGHDTVSWYQQALGQGPQFIFQYYEEEERQRGNFPDRFSGHQFPNYSSELNVNALLLGDSALYLCASSLVGVGTGELFFGEGSRLTVL.